This entry describes one T cell receptor beta chain. These data originate in a study of CD8+ T cells in alopecia areata. The treatment was: oral pan-JAK inhibitor, 5-10 mg twice daily. Extracted RNA was reverse transcribed into cDNA, the sequencing template. The data were produced by immunoSEQ multiplex PCR, yet TCRdb's version contains in-frame clones alone and is incomplete. The sample consists of about 170,000 clones, roughly 60% of them appearing once. The junction had 8 bases not matched to a gene; V was cut back by 5 bases and J by 7 bases. This CDR3 contains 15 residues. Germline CDR1 is MNHNS and CDR2 is SASEGT.

This receptor was obtained from a human donor with alopecia areata. The sample was CD4+ T cells sorted from blood, taken between weeks 55 and 65, from a patient treated with tofacitinib. This chain uses TRBV6-1 with TRBJ1-5, with 10 bases fitting TRBD1. The CDR3 here is CASSLPGQGTQPQHF. CDR3 coding DNA: TGTGCCAGCAGTCTACCGGGACAGGGGACCCAGCCCCAGCATTTT.